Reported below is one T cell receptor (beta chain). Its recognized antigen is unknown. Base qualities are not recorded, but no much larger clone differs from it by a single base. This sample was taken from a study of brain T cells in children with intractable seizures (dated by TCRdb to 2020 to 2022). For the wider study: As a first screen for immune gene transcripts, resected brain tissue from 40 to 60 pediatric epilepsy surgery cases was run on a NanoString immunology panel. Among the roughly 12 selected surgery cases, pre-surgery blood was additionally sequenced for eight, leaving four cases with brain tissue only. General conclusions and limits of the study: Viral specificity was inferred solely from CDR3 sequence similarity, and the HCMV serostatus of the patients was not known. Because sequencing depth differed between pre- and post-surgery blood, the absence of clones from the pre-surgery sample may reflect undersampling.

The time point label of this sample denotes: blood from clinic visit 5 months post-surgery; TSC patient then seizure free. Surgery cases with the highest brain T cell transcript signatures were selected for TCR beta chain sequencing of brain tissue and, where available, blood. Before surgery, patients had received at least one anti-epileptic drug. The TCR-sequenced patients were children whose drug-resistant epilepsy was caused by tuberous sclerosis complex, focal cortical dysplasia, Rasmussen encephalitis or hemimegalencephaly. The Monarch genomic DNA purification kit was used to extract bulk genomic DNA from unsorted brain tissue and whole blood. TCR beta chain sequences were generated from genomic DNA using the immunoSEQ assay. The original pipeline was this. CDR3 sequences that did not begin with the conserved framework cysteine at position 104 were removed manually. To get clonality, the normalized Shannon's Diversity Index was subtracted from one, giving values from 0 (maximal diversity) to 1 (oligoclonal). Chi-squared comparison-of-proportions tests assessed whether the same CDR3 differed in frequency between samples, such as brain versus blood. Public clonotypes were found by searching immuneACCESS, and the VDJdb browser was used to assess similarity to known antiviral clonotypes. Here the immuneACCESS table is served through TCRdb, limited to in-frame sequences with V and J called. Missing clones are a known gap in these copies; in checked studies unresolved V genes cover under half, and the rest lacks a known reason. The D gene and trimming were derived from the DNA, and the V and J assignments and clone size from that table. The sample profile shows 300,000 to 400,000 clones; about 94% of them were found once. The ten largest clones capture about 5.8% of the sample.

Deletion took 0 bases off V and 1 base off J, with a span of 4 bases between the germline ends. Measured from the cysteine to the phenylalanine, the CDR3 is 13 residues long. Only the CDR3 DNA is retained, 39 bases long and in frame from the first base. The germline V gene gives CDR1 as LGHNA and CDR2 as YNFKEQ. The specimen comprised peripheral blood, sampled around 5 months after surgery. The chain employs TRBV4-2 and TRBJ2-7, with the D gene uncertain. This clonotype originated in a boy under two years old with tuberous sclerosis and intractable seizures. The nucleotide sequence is TGTGCCAGCAGCCAAGAAGTATCCTACGAGCAGTACTTC. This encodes CASSQEVSYEQYF.